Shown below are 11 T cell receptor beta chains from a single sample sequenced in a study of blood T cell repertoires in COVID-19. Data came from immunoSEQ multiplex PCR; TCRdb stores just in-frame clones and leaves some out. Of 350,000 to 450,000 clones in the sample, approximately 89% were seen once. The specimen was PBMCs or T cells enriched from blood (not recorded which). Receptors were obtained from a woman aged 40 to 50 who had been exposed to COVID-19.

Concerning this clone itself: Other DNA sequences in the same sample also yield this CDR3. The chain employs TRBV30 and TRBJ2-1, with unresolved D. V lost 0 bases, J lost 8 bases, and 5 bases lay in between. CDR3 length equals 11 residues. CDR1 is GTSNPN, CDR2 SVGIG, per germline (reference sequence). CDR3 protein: CAWSVLDEQFF. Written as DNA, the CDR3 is TGTGCCTGGAGTGTACTGGATGAGCAGTTCTTC.

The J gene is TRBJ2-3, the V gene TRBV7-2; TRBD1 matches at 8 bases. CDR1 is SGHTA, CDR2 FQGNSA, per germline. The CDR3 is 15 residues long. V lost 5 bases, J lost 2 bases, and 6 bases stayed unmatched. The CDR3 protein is CASSPGQGTTDTQYF. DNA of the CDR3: TGTGCCAGCAGCCCCGGACAGGGAACCACAGATACGCAGTATTTT. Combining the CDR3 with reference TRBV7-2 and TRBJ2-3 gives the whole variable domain GAGVSQSPSNKVTEKGKDVELRCDPISGHTALYWYRQSLGQGLEFLIYFQGNSAPDKSGLPSDRFSAERTGGSVSTLTIQRTQQEDSAVYLCASSPGQGTTDTQYFGPGTRLTVL.

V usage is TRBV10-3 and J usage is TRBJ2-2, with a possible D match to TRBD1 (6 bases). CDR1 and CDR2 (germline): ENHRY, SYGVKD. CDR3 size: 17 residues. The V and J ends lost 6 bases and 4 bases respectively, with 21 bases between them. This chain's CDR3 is CAIRDQGAGVFTGELFF. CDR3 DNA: TGTGCCATCAGGGACCAGGGTGCAGGGGTATTCACCGGGGAGCTGTTTTTT.

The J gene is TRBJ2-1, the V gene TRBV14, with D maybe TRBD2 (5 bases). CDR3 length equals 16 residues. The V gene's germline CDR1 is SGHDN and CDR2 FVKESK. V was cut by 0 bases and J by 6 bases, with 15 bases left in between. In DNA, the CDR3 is TGTGCCAGCAGCCAAGAAATCTACGGAGGCGGCAATGAGCAGTTCTTC. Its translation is CASSQEIYGGGNEQFF.

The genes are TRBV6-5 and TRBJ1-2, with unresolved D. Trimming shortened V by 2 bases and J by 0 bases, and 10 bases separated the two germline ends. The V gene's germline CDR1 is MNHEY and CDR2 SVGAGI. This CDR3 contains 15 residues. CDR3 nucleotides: TGTGCCAGCAGTTACCTAAGGAGCTCTAACTATGGCTACACCTTC. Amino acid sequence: CASSYLRSSNYGYTF.

CDR3 loop: CAISPLAGNTEAFF. The DNA of the CDR3 is TGTGCCATCAGCCCCCTGGCAGGGAACACTGAAGCTTTCTTT. The chain uses TRBV10-3 and TRBJ1-1; no reliable D call. V lost 6 bases and J lost 1, with 12 bases in between. CDR1 and CDR2 (germline): ENHRY, SYGVKD. CDR3 length: 14 residues.

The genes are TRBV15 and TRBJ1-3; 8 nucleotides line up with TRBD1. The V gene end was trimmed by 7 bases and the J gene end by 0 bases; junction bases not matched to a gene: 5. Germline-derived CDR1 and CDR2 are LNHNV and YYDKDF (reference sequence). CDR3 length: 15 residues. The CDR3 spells CATISGTGSGNTIYF. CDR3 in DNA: TGTGCCACCATCTCCGGGACAGGCTCTGGAAACACCATATATTTT.

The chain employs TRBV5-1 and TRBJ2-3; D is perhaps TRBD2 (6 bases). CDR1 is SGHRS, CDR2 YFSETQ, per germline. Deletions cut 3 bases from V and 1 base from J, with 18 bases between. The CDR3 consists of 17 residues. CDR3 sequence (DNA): TGCGCCAGCAGCTCCAAGGCGGGGCCTTCTGGCACAGATACGCAGTATTTT. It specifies CASSSKAGPSGTDTQYF.

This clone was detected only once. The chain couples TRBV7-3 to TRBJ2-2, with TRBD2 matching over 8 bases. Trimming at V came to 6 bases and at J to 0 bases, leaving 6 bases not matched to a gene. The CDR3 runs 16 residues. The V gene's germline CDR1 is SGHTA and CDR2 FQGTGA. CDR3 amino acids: CASRVQTSANTGELFF. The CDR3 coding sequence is TGTGCCAGCAGGGTCCAGACTAGCGCGAACACCGGGGAGCTGTTTTTT.

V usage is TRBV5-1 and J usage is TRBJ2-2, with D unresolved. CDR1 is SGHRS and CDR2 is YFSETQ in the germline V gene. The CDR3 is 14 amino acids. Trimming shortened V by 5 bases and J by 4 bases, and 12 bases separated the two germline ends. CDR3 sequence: CASSKKLSTGELFF. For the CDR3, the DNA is TGCGCCAGCAGTAAAAAACTAAGCACCGGGGAGCTGTTTTTT.

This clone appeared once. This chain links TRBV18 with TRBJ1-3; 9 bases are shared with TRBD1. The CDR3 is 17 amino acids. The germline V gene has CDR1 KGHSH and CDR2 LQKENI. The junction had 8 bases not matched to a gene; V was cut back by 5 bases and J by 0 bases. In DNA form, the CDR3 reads TGTGCCAGCTCAGCCCCGGGACAGGGTCCCTCTGGAAACACCATATATTTT. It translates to CASSAPGQGPSGNTIYF.